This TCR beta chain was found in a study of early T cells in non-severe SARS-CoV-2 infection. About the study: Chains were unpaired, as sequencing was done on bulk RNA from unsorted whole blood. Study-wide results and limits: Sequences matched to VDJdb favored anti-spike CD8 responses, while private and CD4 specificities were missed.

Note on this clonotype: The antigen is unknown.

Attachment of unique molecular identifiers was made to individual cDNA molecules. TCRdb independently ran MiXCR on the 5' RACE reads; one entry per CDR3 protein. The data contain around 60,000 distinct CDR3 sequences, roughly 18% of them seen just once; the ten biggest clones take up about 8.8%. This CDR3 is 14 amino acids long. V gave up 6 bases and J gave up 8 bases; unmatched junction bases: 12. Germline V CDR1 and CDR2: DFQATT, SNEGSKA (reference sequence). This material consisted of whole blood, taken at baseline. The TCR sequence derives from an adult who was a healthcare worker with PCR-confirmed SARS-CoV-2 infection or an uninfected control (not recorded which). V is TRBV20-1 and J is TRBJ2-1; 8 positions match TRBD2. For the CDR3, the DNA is TGCAGTGCGCCCCAGGCGGCGGGGGGCGATGAGCAGTTCTTC. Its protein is CSAPQAAGGDEQFF.